The 9 T cell receptor beta chains in this list originate from one sample, sequenced in a study of blood T cells in healthy people across ages. Alongside a J-beta primer mix, a sample-barcoded 5' primer served in a second PCR lasting about 6 to 12 cycles. TCRdb redid the calling of the 5' RACE reads with MiXCR, one entry per CDR3 protein. This sample has 850,000 to 1,100,000 distinct CDR3 sequences, with more than 30% found just once. What was sequenced was blood. The source is a young man in good health.

The J gene is TRBJ2-7, the V gene TRBV6-5; a possible D gene is TRBD2 (5 bases). V was trimmed by 6 bases and J by 2 bases, leaving 11 bases between them. CDR1 and CDR2 from the germline V gene are MNHEY and SVGAGI. CDR3 size: 13 residues. The CDR3 loop reads CASRDGETYEQYF. DNA of the CDR3: TGTGCCAGCAGGGACGGGGAGACCTACGAGCAGTACTTC.

The sample holds a few counts of this clonotype. The rearrangement uses TRBV6-1 and TRBJ2-5; TRBD2 is a possible D gene (5 bases). The J call is doubtful: the DNA matches TRBJ2-7 better. Germline CDR1 is MNHNS and CDR2 is SASEGT. The CDR3 is 15 amino acids. DNA of the CDR3: TGTGCCCCCATTGGGAGTTGTCGGCAGCCCTACGAGCAGTACTTC. Protein product: CAPIGSCRQPYEQYF.

With regard to this clonotype: The junction departs from the called germline gene at one end, perhaps through a read error. The V call is TRBV28, the J call TRBJ1-5, with D unclear. This CDR3 is 12 amino acids long. From germline, CDR1 is MDHEN and CDR2 SYDVKM. The CDR3 loop is CTSARTAGPQHF. The CDR3 nucleotides are TGTACCAGCGCCCGGACCGCGGGGCCCCAGCATTTT.

The sample holds a few counts of this clonotype. The rearrangement links TRBV20-1 to TRBJ2-1; possible D gene TRBD2, 6 bases. This CDR3 has 17 amino acids. V lost 1 base to trimming and J lost 0 bases, with 16 bases between them. In germline, CDR1 is DFQATT, CDR2 SNEGSKA (reference sequence). The CDR3 is CSARGPLGGNSYNEQFF. The CDR3 DNA sequence: TGCAGTGCTAGAGGCCCCCTTGGCGGGAACTCCTACAATGAGCAGTTCTTC.

This clonotype was counted only a few times. V usage is TRBV7-2 and J usage is TRBJ2-3; D remains unclear. The ends were cut back, 1 base at V and 2 bases at J, with 7 bases in the middle. CDR1 is SGHTA and CDR2 is FQGNSA in the germline V gene. This CDR3 is built from 14 residues. CDR3 DNA sequence: TGTGCCAGCAGCTTAGAAAAGGCCACAGATACGCAGTATTTT. Its translation is CASSLEKATDTQYF.

This clonotype occurred many times. The chain employs TRBV12-3 or TRBV12-4 and TRBJ2-1; D gene unclear. CDR3 size: 13 residues. V lost 3 bases, J lost 2 bases, and 5 bases lay in between. Here the CDR3 reads CASSFIAYNEQFF. The CDR3 bases are TGTGCCAGCAGTTTTATCGCCTACAATGAGCAGTTCTTC.

This clonotype was picked up a small number of times. The rearrangement joins TRBV10-3 to TRBJ2-7, with D perhaps being TRBD1 or TRBD2 (5 bases each). The CDR3 loop spans 13 amino acids. Germline V gene lookup returns CDR1 ENHRY and CDR2 SYGVKD. Trimming took off 6 bases at V and 7 bases at J, with 16 bases between the two ends. The CDR3 DNA follows: TGTGCCATCAGCCCAGGGACCTACAATGAGCAGTACTTC. Residues: CAISPGTYNEQYF.

The V call is TRBV29-1, the J call TRBJ2-7; 8 bases line up with TRBD1. The germline V gene has CDR1 SQVTM and CDR2 ANQGSEA. The CDR3 consists of 15 residues. Trimming removed 4 bases from V and 0 bases from J; junction bases left unmatched: 8. The CDR3 region is CSVVQPTGGSYEQYF. The CDR3, as DNA: TGCAGCGTTGTTCAGCCCACAGGGGGCTCCTACGAGCAGTACTTC.

In this sample, this clonotype turned up a few times. As DNA, the CDR3 is TGTGCCAGCAGCTCCGGGACGCTTAGCAATCAGCCCCAGCATTTT. As protein: CASSSGTLSNQPQHF. The rearrangement uses TRBV5-5 and TRBJ1-5, with a weak D call TRBD1 (5 bases). The germline V gene has CDR1 SGHKS and CDR2 YYEKEE (reference sequence). The CDR3 length is 15 residues. Trimming took 3 bases from V and 0 from J, leaving 10 bases between them.